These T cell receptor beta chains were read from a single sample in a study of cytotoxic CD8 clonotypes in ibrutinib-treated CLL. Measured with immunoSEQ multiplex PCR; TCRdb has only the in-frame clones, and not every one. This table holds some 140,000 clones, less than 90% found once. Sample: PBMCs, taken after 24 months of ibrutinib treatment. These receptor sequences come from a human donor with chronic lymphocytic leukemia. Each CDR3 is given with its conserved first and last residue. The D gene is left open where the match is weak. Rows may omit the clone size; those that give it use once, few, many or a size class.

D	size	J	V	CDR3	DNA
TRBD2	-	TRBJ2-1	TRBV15	CATSTGLAGGNNEQFF	TGTGCCACCAGCACCGGACTAGCGGGGGGGAACAATGAGCAGTTCTTC
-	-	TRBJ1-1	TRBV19	CASSIVFWNTEAFF	TGTGCCAGTAGTATAGTTTTCTGGAACACTGAAGCTTTCTTT
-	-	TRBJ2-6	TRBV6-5	CASSYQMGSGANVLTF	TGTGCCAGCAGCTACCAAATGGGCTCTGGGGCCAACGTCCTGACTTTC
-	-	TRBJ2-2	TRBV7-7	CASGAGANTGELFF	TGTGCCAGCGGAGCAGGGGCGAACACCGGGGAGCTGTTTTTT
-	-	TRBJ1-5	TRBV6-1	CASSEARHQPQHF	TGTGCCAGCAGTGAAGCCAGGCATCAGCCCCAGCATTTT
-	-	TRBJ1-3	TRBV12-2	CASRLLAPLGTFGNTIYF	TGTGCAAGTCGCTTATTGGCCCCCCTCGGGACGTTTGGAAACACCATATATTTT
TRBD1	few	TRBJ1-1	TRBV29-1	CSVGDSETEAFF	TGCAGCGTGGGGGACAGTGAGACTGAAGCTTTCTTT
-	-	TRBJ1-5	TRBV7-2	CASSFRPPQPQHF	TGTGCCAGCAGCTTTAGACCTCCTCAGCCCCAGCATTTT
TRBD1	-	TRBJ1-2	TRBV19	CASSLPPWDRRNYGYTF	TGTGCCAGTAGCCTCCCCCCGTGGGACAGACGTAACTATGGCTACACCTTC
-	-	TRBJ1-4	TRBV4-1	CASRDSQNEKLFF	TGCGCCAGCAGGGACAGTCAGAATGAAAAACTGTTTTTT
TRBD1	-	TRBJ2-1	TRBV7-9	CASSLGQGTDNEQFF	TGTGCCAGCAGCTTGGGACAGGGGACGGACAATGAGCAGTTCTTC
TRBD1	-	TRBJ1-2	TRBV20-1	CSAQGARGYTF	TGCAGTGCCCAGGGGGCGCGTGGCTACACCTTC
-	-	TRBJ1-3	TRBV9	CASSVGAGGRALSGNTIYF	TGTGCCAGCAGCGTAGGCGCAGGCGGCAGGGCCCTCTCTGGAAACACCATATATTTT
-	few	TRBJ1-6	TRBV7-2	CASSLGYYRKGPLHF	TGTGCCAGCAGCTTAGGTTACTACAGGAAGGGACCCCTCCACTTT
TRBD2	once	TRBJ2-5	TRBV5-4	CASRDGGETQYF	TGTGCCAGCAGGGACGGGGGGGAGACCCAGTACTTC
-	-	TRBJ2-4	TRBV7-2	CASSLGIGFEAELQYF	TGTGCCAGCAGCTTAGGCATCGGATTCGAAGCTGAGCTTCAGTACTTC
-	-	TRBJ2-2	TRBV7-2	CASSPTSTELFF	TGTGCCAGCAGCCCTACCTCCACGGAGCTGTTTTTT
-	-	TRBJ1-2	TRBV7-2	CASSLVVVGAEGYTF	TGTGCCAGCAGCTTAGTAGTGGTAGGGGCGGAAGGCTACACCTTC
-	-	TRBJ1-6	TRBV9	CASSVAGDNSPLHF	TGTGCCAGCAGCGTAGCAGGGGATAATTCACCCCTCCACTTT
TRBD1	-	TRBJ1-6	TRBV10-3	CAISESTGGRNSPLHF	TGTGCCATCAGTGAGAGTACAGGGGGCAGGAATTCACCCCTCCACTTT
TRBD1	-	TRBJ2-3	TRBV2	CASSVGQGNTDTQYF	TGTGCCAGCAGTGTTGGACAGGGTAACACAGATACGCAGTATTTT
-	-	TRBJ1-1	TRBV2	CASSVGGFTEAFF	TGTGCCAGCAGTGTGGGGGGCTTCACTGAAGCTTTCTTT
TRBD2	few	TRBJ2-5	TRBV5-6	CASSLRGGAREETQYF	TGTGCCAGCAGCCTTCGCGGGGGGGCCCGGGAAGAGACCCAGTACTTC